The entry below gives a single T cell receptor (beta chain) sequence along with its context. A single base separates this from a much larger clone, so it may be a read error. This entry is derived from a study of tumor-infiltrating lymphocytes in primary liver carcinoma. Study as a whole: Each sample had roughly 3.65 to 8 million productive TCRbeta reads regardless of tissue type.

TCR beta cDNA was reverse-transcribed from roughly 0.45 ug of total RNA. The reaction used a constant-region primer and ProtoScript II reverse transcriptase. Each TCR beta library was derived from three nested multiplex PCR rounds that employed slightly modified ARM-PCR. In the first two PCR rounds, TRBV1-TRBV30 forward primers were paired with a C-beta reverse primer, and each round lasted approximately 10 cycles. In TCRdb, the multiplex PCR reads were re-called with MiXCR into one record per CDR3 protein. The sample records 85,000 to 100,000 distinct CDR3 sequences, just over 65% being singletons. Between roughly 20 and 31 mg of unsorted bulk tissue served as the source from which RNA and DNA were co-extracted. Germline-derived CDR1 and CDR2 are ENHRY and SYGVKD. V was clipped by 4 bases and J by 5 bases, with 14 bases between them. The CDR3 covers 15 residues.

The sequencing sample was made of tumor-adjacent normal liver tissue. The TCR was taken from a man in his forties with primary liver carcinoma and hepatitis B virus infection. The chain uses TRBV10-3 and TRBJ2-2; D gene ambiguous. CDR3 sequence: CAISVLLVGTGELFF. In nucleotides, the CDR3 is TGTGCCATCAGTGTCCTGCTAGTTGGAACCGGGGAGCTGTTTTTT.